The 7 T cell receptor beta chains below all came from one sample that was sequenced in a study of blood T cell repertoires in COVID-19. Profiled with immunoSEQ multiplex PCR; TCRdb holds only in-frame clones, not every one. The data show fewer than 300,000 clones, around 82% seen once. The sample was peripheral blood. The receptors were sampled from a human donor in a cohort sampled during active COVID-19.

V usage is TRBV3-1 (or the pseudogene TRBV3-2) and J usage is TRBJ2-2; TRBD1 matches 7 bases. From germline, CDR1 is LGHDT and CDR2 YNNKEL (reference sequence). This CDR3 spans 15 amino acids. J lost 3 bases, V lost 4 bases, and 5 bases had no gene match. CDR3 loop: CASSRRDRDTGELFF. The CDR3 DNA reads TGTGCCAGCAGCCGCCGGGACAGAGACACCGGGGAGCTGTTTTTT.

The chain carries TRBV4-2 and TRBJ2-3; 7 bases are shared with TRBD1. Germline loops: CDR1 LGHNA, CDR2 YNFKEQ. The V segment lost 1 base and the J segment 3 bases; nucleotides outside the gene matches: 7. The length of the CDR3 is 16 residues. CDR3 coding DNA: TGTGCCAGCAGCCAAGGGGGTACAGGGGAGACAGATACGCAGTATTTT. Protein product: CASSQGGTGETDTQYF.

In its sample, this clone was seen a few times. V usage is TRBV5-1 and J usage is TRBJ2-5; 7 bases are a match to TRBD1. This CDR3 comprises 14 residues. Trimming at V came to 6 bases and at J to 5 bases, leaving 10 bases not matched to a gene. The V gene's germline CDR1 is SGHRS and CDR2 YFSETQ. This CDR3 is CASNSGDRAETQYF. CDR3 bases: TGCGCCAGCAATTCCGGGGACAGAGCGGAGACCCAGTACTTC.

CDR3 nucleotides: TGCGCCAGCAGCTTCACTGAAAAAGAGACCCAGTACTTC. Amino acids: CASSFTEKETQYF. The V and J genes are TRBV5-1 and TRBJ2-5; D unclear. Trimming removed 2 bases at V and 3 bases at J, with 8 bases between. The germline CDR1 and CDR2 sequences are SGHRS and YFSETQ. This CDR3 is built from 13 residues.

The gene calls are TRBV5-1 and TRBJ1-4, with 11 positions matching TRBD1. V lost 4 bases and J lost 2; bases outside the gene matches: 7. Per the germline V gene, CDR1 is SGHRS and CDR2 is YFSETQ. The CDR3 is 17 amino acids. The CDR3 DNA follows: TGCGCCAGCAGCCAAGGGACAGGGGGGGAGACTAATGAAAAACTGTTTTTT. Its protein product is CASSQGTGGETNEKLFF.

The V gene is TRBV19, the J gene TRBJ2-7; TRBD1 matches 11 bases. Germline values: CDR1 LNHDA, CDR2 SQIVND (reference sequence). The CDR3 extends over 14 amino acids. V gave up 2 bases and J gave up 7 bases; unmatched junction bases: 4. The CDR3 sequence: CASSIYGTGGEQYF. The DNA for the CDR3 is TGTGCCAGTAGTATATATGGGACAGGGGGAGAGCAGTACTTC.

The chain employs TRBV27 and TRBJ2-3; D ambiguous. The V and J ends lost 5 bases and 5 bases respectively, with 11 bases between them. The germline V gene has CDR1 MNHEY and CDR2 SMNVEV (reference sequence). The CDR3 loop spans 13 amino acids. Here the CDR3 DNA reads TGTGCCAGCAGTCCCATTCCGGGAGATACGCAGTATTTT. Amino acids: CASSPIPGDTQYF.